The 29 T cell receptor beta chains below were found in one sample sequenced in a study of blood T cell repertoires in COVID-19. Generated by immunoSEQ multiplex PCR, the TCRdb table keeps only in-frame clones and is missing some. There are about 400,000 clones in the sample; around 86% occur only once, and over 1.3% lies in the top ten. Material: peripheral blood. These receptors were obtained from a woman younger than 45 with active or convalescent COVID-19.

The chain combines TRBV28 with TRBJ1-1; D is possibly TRBD1 (6 bases). Per germline, CDR1 MDHEN and CDR2 SYDVKM. CDR3 size: 15 residues. V was cut by 1 base and J by 1 base, with 10 bases left in between. CDR3 loop: CASSLFVTGNTEAFF. The CDR3 coding sequence is TGTGCCAGCAGTTTATTTGTGACAGGGAACACTGAAGCTTTCTTT.

The rearrangement uses TRBV18 and TRBJ2-5; 9 bases map to TRBD1. Losses at the gene ends were 2 bases for V and 1 base for J; bases not matched to a gene: 8. The CDR3 loop spans 17 amino acids. CDR1 is KGHSH and CDR2 is LQKENI in the germline V gene. The CDR3 protein is CASSPKRTGAPQETQYF. CDR3 DNA sequence: TGTGCCAGCTCACCAAAAAGGACAGGGGCTCCCCAAGAGACCCAGTACTTC.

This clone was seen only a few times. The chain combines TRBV6-1 with TRBJ2-3; maybe TRBD1 (5 bases). Per germline, CDR1 MNHNS and CDR2 SASEGT. The CDR3 contains 11 residues. Trimming cost V 3 bases and J 14 bases, with 12 bases left between them. The CDR3 nucleotides read TGTGCCAGCAGTGAGGACATACCCAGGTATTTT. This sequence encodes CASSEDIPRYF.

This sequence joins TRBV2 and TRBJ2-1, with TRBD2 identical over 14 bases. Germline assignment: CDR1 SNHLY and CDR2 FYNNEI. Germline trimming cut 6 bases from V and 6 bases from J; bases unmatched to any gene: 4. This CDR3 is built from 15 residues. The CDR3 here is CASRGLAGASNEQFF. The CDR3, as DNA: TGTGCCAGCAGGGGACTAGCGGGAGCGTCCAATGAGCAGTTCTTC. Based on the CDR3 plus reference TRBV2 and TRBJ2-1, the full variable domain is EPEVTQTPSHQVTQMGQEVILRCVPISNHLYFYWYRQILGQKVEFLVSFYNNEISEKSEIFDDQFSVERPDGSNFTLKIRSTKLEDSAMYFCASRGLAGASNEQFFGPGTRLTVL.

The chain employs TRBV18 and TRBJ1-1; 10 bases align to TRBD1. V lost 4 bases, J lost 6 bases, and 5 bases stayed unmatched. Germline V gene lookup returns CDR1 KGHSH and CDR2 LQKENI. This CDR3 spans 14 amino acids. Written as DNA, the CDR3 is TGTGCCAGCTCACTGAAGACAGGGGGCCCTGAAGCTTTCTTT. It specifies CASSLKTGGPEAFF.

The J gene is TRBJ1-2, the V gene TRBV10-1, with D uncertain. This CDR3 is built from 13 residues. From germline, CDR1 is WNHNN and CDR2 SYGVQD (reference sequence). V was cut by 0 bases and J by 3 bases, with 5 bases left in between. CDR3 sequence (DNA): TGCGCCAGCAGTGAGTCAACATACTATGGCTACACCTTC. Amino acid sequence: CASSESTYYGYTF.

The rearrangement links TRBV7-9 to TRBJ1-5; unclear D gene. This CDR3 has 12 amino acids. V was trimmed by 5 bases and J by 3 bases, leaving 5 bases between them. CDR1 is SEHNR, CDR2 FQNEAQ, per germline (reference sequence). CDR3 amino acids: CASSEFNQPQHF. The CDR3 region has the DNA TGTGCCAGCAGCGAGTTCAATCAGCCCCAGCATTTT. The variable domain in full, completed from reference TRBV7-9 and TRBJ1-5, reads DTGVSQNPRHKITKRGQNVTFRCDPISEHNRLYWYRQTLGQGPEFLTYFQNEAQLEKSRLLSDRFSAERPKGSFSTLEIQRTEQGDSAMYLCASSEFNQPQHFGDGTRLSIL.

This clone has only one observation. The chain combines TRBV19 with TRBJ1-5; D might be TRBD1 (6 bases). V was pared by 3 bases and J by 3 bases, with 15 bases between. CDR1 and CDR2 (germline): LNHDA, SQIVND (reference sequence). This CDR3 has 16 residues. The CDR3 DNA sequence: TGTGCCAGTAGTATTTACAGGGCGACTACCAATCAGCCCCAGCATTTT. Amino acids: CASSIYRATTNQPQHF.

V is TRBV3-1 (or the pseudogene TRBV3-2) and J is TRBJ1-1, with 10 bases matching TRBD1. Per germline, CDR1 LGHDT and CDR2 YNNKEL (reference sequence). Trimming at V came to 4 bases and at J to 4 bases, leaving 3 bases not matched to a gene. The CDR3 is 14 amino acids. The CDR3 sequence: CASSRTGGVTEAFF. Here the CDR3 DNA reads TGTGCCAGCAGCCGGACAGGGGGTGTCACTGAAGCTTTCTTT.

As concerns this clone: Additional DNA sequences in this sample encode the identical CDR3. The rearrangement links TRBV2 to TRBJ2-1; 9 bases fit TRBD1. V was clipped by 6 bases and J by 2 bases; unmatched bases: 5. The germline V gene encodes CDR1 SNHLY and CDR2 FYNNEI. This CDR3 contains 15 residues. CDR3 bases: TGTGCCAGCAGGGTGGACAGGGGTGCCTACAATGAGCAGTTCTTC. This translates into CASRVDRGAYNEQFF.

The V and J genes are TRBV3-1 (or the pseudogene TRBV3-2) and TRBJ2-1, with TRBD2 matching over 8 bases. This CDR3 spans 16 amino acids. From germline, CDR1 is LGHDT and CDR2 YNNKEL (reference sequence). V lost 4 bases, J lost 2 bases, and 7 bases stayed unmatched. The CDR3: CASSRIAGRTYNEQFF. CDR3 nucleotides: TGTGCCAGCAGCCGAATAGCGGGGAGAACCTACAATGAGCAGTTCTTC.

This chain joins TRBV14 and TRBJ1-1; D not certain. CDR1 and CDR2 from the germline V gene are SGHDN and FVKESK. The V end lost 5 bases, the J end lost 0 bases, and 10 bases lay between the germline ends. This CDR3 comprises 14 residues. Here the CDR3 DNA reads TGTGCCAGCAGCGAGGGTCTGATGAACACTGAAGCTTTCTTT. This sequence encodes CASSEGLMNTEAFF.

The chain carries TRBV3-1 (or the pseudogene TRBV3-2) and TRBJ2-7; D is possibly TRBD2 (7 bases). This CDR3 has 15 amino acids. Germline V CDR1 and CDR2: LGHDT, YNNKEL (reference sequence). V shed 5 bases and J shed 3 bases, with 17 bases lying between them. The CDR3 loop reads CASSAPWRGHYEQYF. CDR3 DNA sequence: TGTGCCAGCAGCGCACCCTGGCGGGGGCACTACGAGCAGTACTTC.

The rearrangement joins TRBV6-5 to TRBJ1-5; TRBD1 matches at 7 bases. Per germline, CDR1 MNHEY and CDR2 SVGAGI. Trimming took 5 bases from V and 2 from J; bases not matched to a gene: 6. The CDR3 is 15 residues long. In DNA form, the CDR3 reads TGTGCCAGCAGTCAGACAGGGCCGGGCAATCAGCCCCAGCATTTT. Amino acid sequence: CASSQTGPGNQPQHF.

This sequence joins TRBV15 and TRBJ2-1; D call uncertain. The CDR3 totals 13 residues. Germline lookup yields CDR1 LNHNV and CDR2 YYDKDF (reference sequence). This CDR3 is CATSRSSYNEQFF. CDR3 DNA: TGTGCAACCTCTAGGAGCTCCTACAATGAGCAGTTCTTC.

The chain links TRBV7-2 to TRBJ1-1, with D possibly matching TRBD1 (5 bases). The CDR3 consists of 16 residues. The V gene's germline CDR1 is SGHTA and CDR2 FQGNSA. Trimming stripped 4 bases from V and 1 base from J, with 16 bases between. Written as DNA, the CDR3 is TGTGCCAGCAGCTCAACCCCGGGACTCTCGAACACTGAAGCTTTCTTT. Translation: CASSSTPGLSNTEAFF.

This chain uses TRBV5-8 with TRBJ1-1; the match to TRBD1 covers 8 bases. CDR1 and CDR2 (germline): SGHTS, YDEGEE. The CDR3 extends over 13 amino acids. Unmatched junction bases numbered 5, after V lost 3 bases and J lost 7 bases. The CDR3 reads CASSSTGVGEAFF. The CDR3 DNA sequence: TGTGCCAGCAGCTCGACAGGGGTGGGTGAAGCTTTCTTT.

The rearrangement uses TRBV3-1 (or the pseudogene TRBV3-2) and TRBJ2-1; D remains unclear. The CDR3 runs to 15 residues. Germline CDR1 and CDR2: LGHDT and YNNKEL (reference sequence). V was clipped by 0 bases and J by 4 bases, with 10 bases between them. The CDR3 here is CASSQDYGIYNEQFF. The CDR3 DNA is TGTGCCAGCAGCCAAGATTATGGCATATACAATGAGCAGTTCTTC.

This chain joins TRBV5-1 and TRBJ2-7; the match to TRBD1 covers 8 bases. This CDR3 is 15 amino acids long. The germline V gene encodes CDR1 SGHRS and CDR2 YFSETQ. V shed 0 bases, J shed 3 bases, and the junction held 5 bases outside the gene matches. The CDR3 DNA sequence: TGCGCCAGCAGCTTGGGGACAGGGTGGTACTACGAGCAGTACTTC. This encodes CASSLGTGWYYEQYF.

The chain employs TRBV19 and TRBJ2-1; 10 bases are shared with TRBD1. The V and J ends lost 5 bases and 10 bases, in that order; junction bases with no gene match: 8. CDR1 and CDR2 (germline): LNHDA, SQIVND (reference sequence). The CDR3 has 14 amino acids. As DNA, the CDR3 is TGTGCCAGTAGTGTGGGACAGGGGTTCGAGGAGCAGTTCTTC. Translated: CASSVGQGFEEQFF.

This sequence joins TRBV21-1 and TRBJ1-1; the D call TRBD1 from the table was never checked on the DNA. TRBV21-1 constitutes a pseudogene. The CDR3 is 15 residues long. This CDR3 is CASSGDRRGNTEAFF. The CDR3 DNA follows: TGTGCCAGCAGCGGGGACAGGCGGGGGAACACTGAAGCTTTCTTT.

The V call is TRBV5-5, the J call TRBJ2-7; 12 bases align to TRBD2. The CDR3 runs to 15 residues. V dropped 4 bases and J dropped 6; count of bases not matched to a gene: 8. The germline CDR1 and CDR2 sequences are SGHKS and YYEKEE (reference sequence). The CDR3 loop reads CASSPWTSGIVEQYF. The CDR3 DNA follows: TGTGCCAGCAGCCCGTGGACTAGCGGGATAGTCGAGCAGTACTTC. Filled out from reference TRBV5-5 and TRBJ2-7, the complete variable domain reads DAGVTQSPTHLIKTRGQQVTLRCSPISGHKSVSWYQQVLGQGPQFIFQYYEKEERGRGNFPDRFSARQFPNYSSELNVNALLLGDSALYLCASSPWTSGIVEQYFGPGTRLTVT.

As for this clone: Other nucleotide sequences in the sample specify the same CDR3. This chain links TRBV19 with TRBJ2-1; D unclear. From germline, CDR1 is LNHDA and CDR2 SQIVND (reference sequence). The CDR3 has 11 amino acids. V lost 6 bases and J 4 bases, leaving 4 bases between the germline ends. CDR3 in DNA: TGTGCCAGTAGCCGGTACAATGAGCAGTTCTTC. It is translated as CASSRYNEQFF.

J is TRBJ1-6 and V is TRBV9, with D perhaps matching TRBD1 (6 bases). This CDR3 contains 16 residues. The germline gives CDR1 SGDLS, CDR2 YYNGEE. Trimming took 4 bases from V and 0 from J, leaving 11 bases between them. CDR3 sequence (DNA): TGTGCCAGCAGCCCTGGACAGAGCTCCTATAATTCACCCCTCCACTTT. It is translated as CASSPGQSSYNSPLHF. Combining the CDR3 with reference TRBV9 and TRBJ1-6 gives the whole variable domain DSGVTQTPKHLITATGQRVTLRCSPRSGDLSVYWYQQSLDQGLQFLIQYYNGEERAKGNILERFSAQQFPDLHSELNLSSLELGDSALYFCASSPGQSSYNSPLHFGNGTRLTVT.

A few counts support this clone. The chain links TRBV5-6 to TRBJ1-2, with 7 bases identical to TRBD1. The germline V gene encodes CDR1 SGHDT and CDR2 YYEEEE. The CDR3 totals 14 residues. With 0 bases clipped from V and 4 bases from J, the junction kept 3 bases outside the gene matches. The CDR3 spells CASSLVQGSYGYTF. CDR3 bases: TGTGCCAGCAGCTTGGTACAGGGGAGCTATGGCTACACCTTC.

This clone was observed a few times. The chain has TRBV3-1 (or the pseudogene TRBV3-2) and TRBJ1-2; 10 nucleotides agree with TRBD1. This CDR3 spans 12 amino acids. The germline gives CDR1 LGHDT, CDR2 YNNKEL (reference sequence). V was pared by 8 bases and J by 5 bases, with 2 bases of the junction left unmatched. CDR3 loop: CASRGQGYGYTF. CDR3 in DNA: TGTGCCAGCCGGGGACAGGGGTATGGCTACACCTTC.

V and J are TRBV27 and TRBJ2-6; 7 positions match TRBD1. From germline, CDR1 is MNHEY and CDR2 SMNVEV (reference sequence). V gave up 2 bases and J gave up 0 bases; unmatched junction bases: 7. The length of the CDR3 is 18 residues. The CDR3: CASSLMGTVSSGANVLTF. The CDR3 DNA reads TGTGCCAGCAGTTTAATGGGGACAGTGAGCTCTGGGGCCAACGTCCTGACTTTC.

The chain carries TRBV27 and TRBJ1-2; 7 nucleotides align to TRBD1. After removal of 3 bases from V and 4 bases from J, the junction contained 14 bases not matched to a gene. CDR3 size: 17 residues. Germline V gene sequence: CDR1 MNHEY, CDR2 SMNVEV (reference sequence). CDR3 sequence reads: CASSLDAPHRGGYGYTF. The CDR3 DNA is TGTGCCAGCAGTTTGGACGCCCCCCACAGGGGTGGCTATGGCTACACCTTC.

V usage is TRBV7-9 and J usage is TRBJ2-1; TRBD1 matches 7 bases. With 2 bases clipped from V and 4 bases from J, the junction kept 2 bases outside the gene matches. Germline values: CDR1 SEHNR, CDR2 FQNEAQ (reference sequence). The CDR3 is 14 residues long. The CDR3 DNA follows: TGTGCCAGCAGCTTATCGGGACAGTACAATGAGCAGTTCTTC. Residues: CASSLSGQYNEQFF.